Ten or more counts support the clone carrying this TCR beta chain. Its antigen remains unidentified. The data belong to a study of T cells after posttransplantation cyclophosphamide. Peripheral blood was collected from the related graft donor on the marrow donation day. The data were produced by immunoSEQ multiplex PCR, yet TCRdb's version contains in-frame clones alone and is incomplete. This record lists more than 20,000 clones, none seen once only, and the top ten clones contain around 1.4%. Whole-study results and caveats: TRB overlap between skin or GI tissue T cells and blood was limited.

This CDR3 contains 15 residues. V lost 3 bases, J lost 4 bases, and 16 bases lay in between. CDR1 and CDR2 from the germline V gene are SGHNT and YYREEE (reference sequence). The TCR comes from a man between 50 and 59 years old in good health, CMV-negative, and a related stem cell transplant donor. Sequenced: PBMCs. The chain couples TRBV5-4 to TRBJ2-5; TRBD1 might be the D (6 bases). Here the CDR3 DNA reads TGTGCCAGCAGCTCATCAGGGGTCCTAGTAGAGACCCAGTACTTC. Its translation: CASSSSGVLVETQYF.